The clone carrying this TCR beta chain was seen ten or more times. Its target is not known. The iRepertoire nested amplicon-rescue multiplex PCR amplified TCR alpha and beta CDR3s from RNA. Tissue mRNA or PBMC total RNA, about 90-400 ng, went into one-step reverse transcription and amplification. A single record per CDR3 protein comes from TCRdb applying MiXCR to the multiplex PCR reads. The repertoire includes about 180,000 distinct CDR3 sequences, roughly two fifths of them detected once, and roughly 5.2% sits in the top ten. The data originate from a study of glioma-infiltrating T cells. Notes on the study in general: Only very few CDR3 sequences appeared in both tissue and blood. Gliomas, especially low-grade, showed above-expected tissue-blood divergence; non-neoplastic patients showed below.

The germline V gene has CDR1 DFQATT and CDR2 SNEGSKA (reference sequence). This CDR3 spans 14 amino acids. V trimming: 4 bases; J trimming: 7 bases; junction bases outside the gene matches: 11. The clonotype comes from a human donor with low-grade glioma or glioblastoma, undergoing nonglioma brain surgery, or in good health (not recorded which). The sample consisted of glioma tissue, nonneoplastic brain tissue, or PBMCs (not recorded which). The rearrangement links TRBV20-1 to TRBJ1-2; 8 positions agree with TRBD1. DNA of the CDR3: TGCAGTGCTAAAGAATGGGACAGGATCTTTGGCTACACCTTC. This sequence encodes CSAKEWDRIFGYTF.